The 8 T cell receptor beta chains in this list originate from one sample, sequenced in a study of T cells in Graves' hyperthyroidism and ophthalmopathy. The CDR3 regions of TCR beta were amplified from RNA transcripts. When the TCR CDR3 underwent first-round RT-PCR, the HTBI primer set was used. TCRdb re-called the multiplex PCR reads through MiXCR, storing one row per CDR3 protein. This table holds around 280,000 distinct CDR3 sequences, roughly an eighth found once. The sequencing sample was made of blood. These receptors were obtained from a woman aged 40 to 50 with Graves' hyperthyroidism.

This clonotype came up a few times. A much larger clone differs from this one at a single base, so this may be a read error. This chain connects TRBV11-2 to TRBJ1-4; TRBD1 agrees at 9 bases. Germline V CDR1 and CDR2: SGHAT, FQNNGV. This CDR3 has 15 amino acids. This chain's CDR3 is CASSLSGTGNEKLVF. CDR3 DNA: TGTGCCAGCAGCTTGTCTGGGACAGGGAATGAAAAACTGGTTTTT.

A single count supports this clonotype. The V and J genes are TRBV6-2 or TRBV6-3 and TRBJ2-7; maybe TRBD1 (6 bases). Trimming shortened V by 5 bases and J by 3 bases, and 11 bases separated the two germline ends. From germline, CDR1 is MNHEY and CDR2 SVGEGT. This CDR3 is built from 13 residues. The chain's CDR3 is CASSQAGDYEQYF. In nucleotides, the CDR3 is TGTGCCAGCAGTCAGGCAGGGGACTACGAGCAGTACTTC.

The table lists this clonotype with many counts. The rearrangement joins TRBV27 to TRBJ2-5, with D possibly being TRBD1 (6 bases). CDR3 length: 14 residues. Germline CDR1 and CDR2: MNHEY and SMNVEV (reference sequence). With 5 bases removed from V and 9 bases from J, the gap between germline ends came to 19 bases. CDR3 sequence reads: CASSLRQEVGAQYF. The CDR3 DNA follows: TGTGCCAGCAGTCTACGACAGGAAGTGGGGGCCCAGTACTTC.

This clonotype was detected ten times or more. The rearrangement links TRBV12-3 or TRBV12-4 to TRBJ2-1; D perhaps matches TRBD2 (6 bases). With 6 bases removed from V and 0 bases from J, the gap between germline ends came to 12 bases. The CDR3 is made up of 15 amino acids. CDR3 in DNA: TGTGCCAGCAGGTCTGGGGGGAGCTCCTACAATGAGCAGTTCTTC. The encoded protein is CASRSGGSSYNEQFF.

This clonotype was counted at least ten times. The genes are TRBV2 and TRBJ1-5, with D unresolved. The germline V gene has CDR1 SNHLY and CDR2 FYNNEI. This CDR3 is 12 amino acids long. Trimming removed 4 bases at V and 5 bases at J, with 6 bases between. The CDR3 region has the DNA TGTGCCAGCAGTGCTGGGGATCAGCCCCAGCATTTT. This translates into CASSAGDQPQHF. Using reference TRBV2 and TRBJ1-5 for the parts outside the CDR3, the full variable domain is EPEVTQTPSHQVTQMGQEVILRCVPISNHLYFYWYRQILGQKVEFLVSFYNNEISEKSEIFDDQFSVERPDGSNFTLKIRSTKLEDSAMYFCASSAGDQPQHFGDGTRLSIL.

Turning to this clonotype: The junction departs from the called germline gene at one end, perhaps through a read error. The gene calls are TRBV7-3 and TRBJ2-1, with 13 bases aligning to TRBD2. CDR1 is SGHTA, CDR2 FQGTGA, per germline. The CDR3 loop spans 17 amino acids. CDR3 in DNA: TGTGCCGGCAGCCCAGGACTAGCGGGAGTATTAGACAATGAGCAGTTCTTC. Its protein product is CAGSPGLAGVLDNEQFF.

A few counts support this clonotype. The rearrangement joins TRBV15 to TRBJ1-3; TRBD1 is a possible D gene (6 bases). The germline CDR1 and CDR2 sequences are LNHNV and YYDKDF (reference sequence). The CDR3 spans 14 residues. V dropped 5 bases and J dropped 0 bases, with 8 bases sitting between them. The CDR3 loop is CATSPGDSGNTIYF. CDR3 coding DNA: TGTGCCACCAGCCCAGGGGACTCTGGAAACACCATATATTTT.

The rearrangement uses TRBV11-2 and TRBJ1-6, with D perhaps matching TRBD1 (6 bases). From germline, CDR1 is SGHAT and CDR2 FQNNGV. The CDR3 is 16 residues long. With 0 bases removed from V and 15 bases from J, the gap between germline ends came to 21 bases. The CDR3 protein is CASSLEGHFTGRNLHF. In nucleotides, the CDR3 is TGTGCCAGCAGCTTAGAGGGACACTTTACAGGTCGAAACCTCCACTTT. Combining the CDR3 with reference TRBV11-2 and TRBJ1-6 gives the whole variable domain EAGVAQSPRYKIIEKRQSVAFWCNPISGHATLYWYQQILGQGPKLLIQFQNNGVVDDSQLPKDRFSAERLKGVDSTLKIQPAKLEDSAVYLCASSLEGHFTGRNLHFGNGTRLTVT.